This entry lists 26 T cell receptor beta chains sequenced from one sample in a study of blood T cell repertoires in COVID-19. Sequencing used immunoSEQ multiplex PCR; TCRdb keeps in-frame clones, though not all of them. The sample lists tens of thousands of clones, 80% to 95% seen once, with about 5.9% in the top ten. Material: peripheral blood. The receptor source for this set is a woman aged 60-70 years with active COVID-19.

This chain connects TRBV24-1 to TRBJ2-1; 14 bases match TRBD2. CDR3 length: 18 amino acids. Unmatched junction bases numbered 13, after V lost 6 bases and J lost 7 bases. The V gene's germline CDR1 is KGHDR and CDR2 SFDVKD. The CDR3 region has the DNA TGTGCCACCAGTCAGAAAAAGGGACTAGCGGGAGTTGGTAATGAGCAGTTCTTC. Translated: CATSQKKGLAGVGNEQFF.

The chain uses TRBV6-5 and TRBJ2-1; maybe TRBD1 (7 bases). Germline values: CDR1 MNHEY, CDR2 SVGAGI. The CDR3 has 15 amino acids. The V end lost 2 bases, the J end lost 7 bases, and 15 bases lay between the germline ends. CDR3 sequence (DNA): TGTGCCAGCAGTTACCCGACAGGGAGGTCGAATGAGCAGTTCTTC. Residues: CASSYPTGRSNEQFF.

This clone was counted once. This chain links TRBV6-6 with TRBJ2-5; unclear D gene. Between the trimmed V and J ends, which lost 1 base and 2 bases, there was a span of 8 bases. Germline lookup yields CDR1 MNHNY and CDR2 SVGAGI (reference sequence). This CDR3 comprises 14 residues. The CDR3 reads CASSYLATQETQYF. The CDR3 nucleotides read TGTGCCAGCAGTTACTTGGCGACACAAGAGACCCAGTACTTC.

This sequence joins TRBV25-1 and TRBJ1-6; D gene unclear. There are 13 residues in the CDR3. Trimming left V 2 bases short and J 5 bases short, with 4 bases between. Germline V CDR1 and CDR2: MGHDK, SYGVNS. Here the CDR3 DNA reads TGTGCCAGCAGTGAACAGAATAATTCACCCCTCCACTTT. The encoded protein is CASSEQNNSPLHF.

This clone was counted a single time. The chain carries TRBV7-9 and TRBJ1-2; no firm D call. V gave up 1 base and J gave up 8 bases, with 11 bases separating them. This CDR3 contains 13 residues. Germline loops: CDR1 SEHNR, CDR2 FQNEAQ (reference sequence). DNA of the CDR3: TGTGCCAGCAGCTTAGGCGCGGTCGACGGCTACACCTTC. It codes for CASSLGAVDGYTF.

This clone was detected only a few times. This rearrangement joins TRBV6-5 to TRBJ1-2; TRBD1 might be the D (5 bases). This CDR3 contains 15 residues. Trimming removed 9 bases from V and 0 bases from J, with 17 bases in between. In germline, CDR1 is MNHEY, CDR2 SVGAGI. CDR3 sequence: CASNPSQATNYGYTF. For the CDR3, the DNA is TGTGCCAGTAACCCATCACAGGCGACTAACTATGGCTACACCTTC.

The chain employs TRBV5-1 and TRBJ2-3; TRBD1 is a possible D gene (8 bases). V was cut by 4 bases and J by 6 bases, with 15 bases left in between. The CDR3 has 14 residues. The germline gives CDR1 SGHRS, CDR2 YFSETQ. The CDR3 loop reads CASSVTGGVDTQYF. CDR3 DNA: TGCGCCAGCAGCGTCACAGGGGGGGTGGATACGCAGTATTTT.

V and J are TRBV6-2 or TRBV6-3 and TRBJ2-3, with 7 bases lining up with TRBD2. CDR3 length: 12 residues. Germline values: CDR1 MNHEY, CDR2 SVGEGT. Trimming at V came to 5 bases and at J to 8 bases, leaving 4 bases not matched to a gene. In DNA form, the CDR3 reads TGTGCCAGCAGTGGGAGGGTTGCTACGCAGTATTTT. Translating it yields CASSGRVATQYF.

The genes are TRBV7-2 and TRBJ2-7; TRBD2 matches at 7 bases. CDR1 is SGHTA, CDR2 FQGNSA, per germline. This CDR3 comprises 16 residues. J lost 7 bases, V lost 5 bases, and 17 bases had no gene match. This CDR3 is CASSQPPGLPPVEQYF. The DNA of the CDR3 is TGTGCCAGCAGCCAACCGCCGGGACTACCTCCGGTGGAGCAGTACTTC.

The rearrangement joins TRBV18 to TRBJ2-3; TRBD2 aligns across 11 bases. Germline CDR1 KGHSH, CDR2 LQKENI. Trimming took 3 bases from V and 0 from J; bases not matched to a gene: 2. The CDR3 sequence is 16 residues long. This CDR3 reads CASSPGLAGSTDTQYF. The CDR3 nucleotides read TGTGCCAGCTCACCTGGACTAGCGGGCAGCACAGATACGCAGTATTTT.

This clone came up once. The rearrangement uses TRBV6-5 and TRBJ2-7, with a weak D call TRBD1 (5 bases). Deletions cut 6 bases from V and 4 bases from J, with 16 bases between. The CDR3 spans 14 residues. CDR1 is MNHEY and CDR2 is SVGAGI in the germline V gene. CDR3 nucleotide sequence: TGTGCCAGCAGGTTTGTGGGGCTCCGATACGAGCAGTACTTC. It encodes CASRFVGLRYEQYF.

The CDR3 coding sequence is TGCGCCAGCAGCGCAACAGGGCCGGAGCCCCAGCATTTT. It yields the protein CASSATGPEPQHF. The V and J genes are TRBV5-1 and TRBJ1-5, with D tentatively TRBD1 (6 bases). CDR3 length: 13 residues. Germline CDR1 SGHRS, CDR2 YFSETQ. Deletions cut 4 bases from V and 8 bases from J, with 13 bases between.

This chain links TRBV30 with TRBJ2-2; TRBD1 might be the D (5 bases). CDR1 GTSNPN and CDR2 SVGIG come from the germline V gene (reference sequence). CDR3 size: 13 residues. With 1 base removed from V and 5 bases from J, the gap between germline ends came to 8 bases. For the CDR3, the DNA is TGTGCCTGGAGTGAAGGGGTTACCGGGGAGCTGTTTTTT. It translates to CAWSEGVTGELFF.

This clone was observed a single time. The chain uses TRBV19 and TRBJ2-1, with a tentative D call TRBD1 (6 bases). The germline V and J ends were trimmed by 6 bases and 0 bases, with 12 bases remaining between them. The CDR3 runs to 15 residues. Germline assignment: CDR1 LNHDA and CDR2 SQIVND (reference sequence). The CDR3 DNA sequence: TGTGCCAGTAGACCCCAGGGGAGCTCCTACAATGAGCAGTTCTTC. It translates to CASRPQGSSYNEQFF.

The gene calls are TRBV13 and TRBJ2-3, with 8 bases matching TRBD2. The CDR3 is 14 residues long. The germline gives CDR1 PRHDT, CDR2 FYEKMQ (reference sequence). V shed 5 bases, J shed 2 bases, and the junction held 3 bases outside the gene matches. CDR3 DNA sequence: TGTGCCAGCAGCCGCGGGAGGACCACAGATACGCAGTATTTT. This translates into CASSRGRTTDTQYF.

This chain joins TRBV30 and TRBJ1-5, with 10 bases identical to TRBD1. Germline V gene lookup returns CDR1 GTSNPN and CDR2 SVGIG (reference sequence). Germline trimming cut 1 base from V and 7 bases from J; bases unmatched to any gene: 10. This CDR3 spans 16 amino acids. The DNA of the CDR3 is TGTGCCTGGAGTGCGGGGACAGGGGCCTCCCGACAGCCCCAGCATTTT. It translates to CAWSAGTGASRQPQHF.

The rearrangement links TRBV18 to TRBJ1-1; D is possibly TRBD1 (6 bases). Trimming cost V 3 bases and J 1 base, with 9 bases left between them. CDR3 length: 14 amino acids. Germline CDR1 reads KGHSH; CDR2 reads LQKENI. The CDR3 loop reads CASSPMGANTEAFF. As DNA, the CDR3 is TGTGCCAGCTCACCTATGGGGGCGAACACTGAAGCTTTCTTT.

The chain uses TRBV19 and TRBJ2-1; 8 bases line up with TRBD2. Germline V gene data show CDR1 as LNHDA and CDR2 as SQIVND (reference sequence). This CDR3 spans 15 amino acids. V lost 3 bases to trimming and J lost 4 bases; unmatched junction nucleotides: 5. CDR3 sequence: CASSISQREYNEQFF. DNA of the CDR3: TGTGCCAGTAGTATCTCCCAGCGGGAGTACAATGAGCAGTTCTTC.

The V gene is TRBV7-2, the J gene TRBJ2-2; D is perhaps TRBD2 (5 bases). Trimming cost V 6 bases and J 4 bases, with 12 bases left between them. Germline CDR1 SGHTA, CDR2 FQGNSA. The CDR3 covers 14 residues. The CDR3 DNA reads TGTGCCAGCAGTCTGGTGGCGGGCACCGGGGAGCTGTTTTTT. As protein: CASSLVAGTGELFF.

The rearrangement uses TRBV12-3 or TRBV12-4 and TRBJ2-7, with D possibly matching TRBD2 (6 bases). There are 13 residues in the CDR3. Trimming cost V 3 bases and J 7 bases, with 13 bases left between them. CDR3 residues: CASSLEAAGEQYF. The CDR3 DNA sequence: TGTGCCAGCAGTTTGGAAGCGGCGGGGGAGCAGTACTTC.

The chain employs TRBV3-1 (or the pseudogene TRBV3-2) and TRBJ2-4; maybe TRBD1 (6 bases). This CDR3 has 18 residues. With 3 bases removed from V and 14 bases from J, the gap between germline ends came to 32 bases. Germline CDR1 and CDR2: LGHDT and YNNKEL (reference sequence). CDR3 DNA sequence: TGTGCCAGCAGCCATCGAAGAAGGGGGTCCGCCTCCCGTCCCGCCAAGTACTTC. Translating it yields CASSHRRRGSASRPAKYF.

This chain connects TRBV10-1 to TRBJ1-1, with D hard to call. The CDR3 runs to 13 residues. Germline assignment: CDR1 WNHNN and CDR2 SYGVQD (reference sequence). V shed 7 bases and J shed 1 base, with 10 bases lying between them. The CDR3 bases are TGCGCCAGCAAGTACAACCGGAACACTGAAGCTTTCTTT. Amino acids: CASKYNRNTEAFF.

This chain joins TRBV5-6 and TRBJ2-2; D ambiguous. The CDR3 has 12 residues. Germline V CDR1 and CDR2: SGHDT, YYEEEE. With 5 bases removed from V and 4 bases from J, the gap between germline ends came to 6 bases. This CDR3 reads CASSRGTGELFF. DNA for the CDR3: TGTGCCAGCAGTCGAGGCACCGGGGAGCTGTTTTTT.

J is TRBJ1-2 and V is TRBV6-5; TRBD1 might be the D (5 bases). V was clipped by 6 bases and J by 5 bases, with 10 bases between them. The CDR3 runs to 12 residues. CDR1 MNHEY and CDR2 SVGAGI come from the germline V gene. As DNA, the CDR3 is TGTGCCAGCAGATCAGGGAGGTATGGCTACACCTTC. As protein: CASRSGRYGYTF.

The J gene is TRBJ2-5, the V gene TRBV7-6, with TRBD2 identical over 14 bases. CDR3 size: 16 residues. CDR1 SGHVS and CDR2 FNYEAQ come from the germline V gene. With V trimmed by 4 bases and J by 5 bases, 6 bases remained unmatched. The CDR3 sequence is CASSSGLAGDRETQYF. CDR3 sequence (DNA): TGTGCCAGCAGCTCGGGACTAGCGGGAGACAGGGAGACCCAGTACTTC.

The chain combines TRBV7-6 with TRBJ2-5, with D possibly TRBD1 on 6 matching bases. The CDR3 has 19 amino acids. The germline V and J ends were trimmed by 4 bases and 5 bases, with 29 bases remaining between them. Germline assignment: CDR1 SGHVS and CDR2 FNYEAQ. CDR3 nucleotide sequence: TGTGCCAGCAGCTACTCCTACACAGGGTCTGGGCTAAGTTCGGAGACCCAGTACTTC. It encodes CASSYSYTGSGLSSETQYF.